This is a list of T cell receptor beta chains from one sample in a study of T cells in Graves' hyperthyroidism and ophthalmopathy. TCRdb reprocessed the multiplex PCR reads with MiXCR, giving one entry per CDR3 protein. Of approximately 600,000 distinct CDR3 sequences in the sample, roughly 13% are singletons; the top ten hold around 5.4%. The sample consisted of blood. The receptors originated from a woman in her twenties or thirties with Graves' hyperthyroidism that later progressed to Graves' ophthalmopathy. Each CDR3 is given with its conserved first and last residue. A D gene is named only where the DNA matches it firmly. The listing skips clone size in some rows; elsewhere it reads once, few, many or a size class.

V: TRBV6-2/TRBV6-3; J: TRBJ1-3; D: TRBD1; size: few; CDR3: CASSYGTGDSGNTIYF; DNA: TGTGCCAGCAGTTACGGGACAGGGGATTCTGGAAACACCATATATTTT
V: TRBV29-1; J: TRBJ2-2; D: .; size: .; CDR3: CSVGASSGELFF; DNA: TGCAGCGTCGGCGCTAGCTCCGGGGAGCTGTTTTTT
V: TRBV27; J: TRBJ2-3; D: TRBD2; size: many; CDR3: CASTRTSGRPDTQYF; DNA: TGTGCCAGCACCCGGACTAGCGGGAGGCCAGATACGCAGTATTTT
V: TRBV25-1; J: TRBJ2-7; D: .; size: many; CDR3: CASSGGRVAELITYEQYF; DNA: TGTGCCAGCAGTGGCGGAAGGGTGGCGGAATTGATTACGTACGAGCAGTACTTC
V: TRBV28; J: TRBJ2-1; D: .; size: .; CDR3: CASSQLGGDPRDNEQFF; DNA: TGTGCCAGCAGTCAGCTAGGCGGGGACCCTCGGGACAATGAGCAGTTCTTC
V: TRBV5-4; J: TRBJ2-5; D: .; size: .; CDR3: CASSLGSIQETQYF; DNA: TGTGCCAGCAGCTTGGGGTCGATTCAAGAGACCCAGTACTTC
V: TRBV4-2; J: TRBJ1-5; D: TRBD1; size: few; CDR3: CASSQADRGGQPQHF; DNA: TGTGCCAGCAGCCAGGCCGACAGGGGAGGACAGCCCCAGCATTTT
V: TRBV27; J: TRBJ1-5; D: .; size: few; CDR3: CASSLFAVSYGQPQHF; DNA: TGTGCCAGCAGTTTATTCGCCGTGAGCTACGGGCAGCCCCAGCATTTT
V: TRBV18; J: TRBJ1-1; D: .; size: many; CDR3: CASSPGVTEAFF; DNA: TGTGCCAGCTCACCAGGGGTCACTGAAGCTTTCTTT
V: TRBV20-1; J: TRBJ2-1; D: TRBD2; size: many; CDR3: CSASSILAVYNEQFF; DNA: TGCAGTGCTAGTAGTATCCTAGCGGTCTACAATGAGCAGTTCTTC
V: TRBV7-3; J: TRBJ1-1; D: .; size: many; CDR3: CASSLDWGTNTEAFF; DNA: TGTGCCAGCAGCTTAGATTGGGGGACTAACACTGAAGCTTTCTTT
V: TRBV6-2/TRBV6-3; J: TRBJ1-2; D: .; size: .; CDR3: CASSPSGTPIYGYTF; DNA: TGTGCCAGCAGTCCCTCCGGGACCCCCATCTATGGCTACACCTTC
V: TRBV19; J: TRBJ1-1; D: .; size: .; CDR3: CASSVGTTYTEAFF; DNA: TGTGCCAGTAGTGTCGGGACAACCTACACTGAAGCTTTCTTT
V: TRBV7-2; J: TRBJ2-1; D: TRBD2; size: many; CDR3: CASSFLAGVNNEQFF; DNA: TGTGCCAGCAGCTTTCTAGCGGGAGTGAACAATGAGCAGTTCTTC
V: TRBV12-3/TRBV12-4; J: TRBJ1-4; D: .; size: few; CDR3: CASSLRDARGPEKLFF; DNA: TGTGCCAGCAGTTTAAGGGACGCCCGGGGTCCTGAAAAACTGTTTTTT
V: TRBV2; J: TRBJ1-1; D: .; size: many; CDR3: CASSTANTEAFF; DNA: TGTGCCAGCAGTACAGCAAACACTGAAGCTTTCTTT
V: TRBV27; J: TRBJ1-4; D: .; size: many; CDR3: CASRPGQRKNEKLFF; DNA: TGTGCCAGCAGACCGGGACAAAGGAAAAATGAAAAACTGTTTTTT
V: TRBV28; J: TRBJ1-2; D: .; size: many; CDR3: CASSLVLALGYGYTF; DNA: TGTGCCAGCAGTTTGGTTCTTGCACTGGGCTATGGCTACACCTTC
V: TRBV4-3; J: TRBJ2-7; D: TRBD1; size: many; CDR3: CASSQVPRGRNEQYF; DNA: TGCGCCAGCAGCCAAGTACCCAGGGGGCGGAACGAGCAGTACTTC
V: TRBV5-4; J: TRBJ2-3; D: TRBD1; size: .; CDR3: CASSNYQGAGTDTQYF; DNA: TGTGCCAGCAGCAACTACCAGGGGGCTGGCACAGATACGCAGTATTTT
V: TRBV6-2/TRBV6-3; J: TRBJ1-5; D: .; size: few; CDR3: CASSYGESWQPQHF; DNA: TGTGCCAGCAGTTACGGGGAATCGTGGCAGCCCCAGCATTTT
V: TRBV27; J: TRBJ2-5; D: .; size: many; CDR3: CASSFRVTETQYF; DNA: TGTGCCAGCAGTTTCAGGGTGACGGAGACCCAGTACTTC
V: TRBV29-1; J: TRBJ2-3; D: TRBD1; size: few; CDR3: CSVDPGQGHNTQYF; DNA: TGCAGCGTTGACCCGGGACAGGGGCATAATACGCAGTATTTT
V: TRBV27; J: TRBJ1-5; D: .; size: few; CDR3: CARGLPGSQPQHF; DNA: TGTGCCAGGGGACTTCCCGGGAGTCAGCCCCAGCATTTT
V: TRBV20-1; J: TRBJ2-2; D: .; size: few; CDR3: CSASRGARVTGELFF; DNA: TGCAGTGCTAGTAGGGGGGCCCGGGTCACCGGGGAGCTGTTTTTT
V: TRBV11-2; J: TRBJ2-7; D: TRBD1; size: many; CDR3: CASSLARDRAYEQYF; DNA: TGTGCCAGCAGCTTAGCCCGGGACAGAGCCTACGAGCAGTACTTC
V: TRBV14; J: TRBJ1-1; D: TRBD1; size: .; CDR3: CASSQLTGLNTEAFF; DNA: TGTGCCAGCAGCCAGCTGACAGGGCTGAACACTGAAGCTTTCTTT
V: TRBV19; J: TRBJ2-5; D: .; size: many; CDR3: CASSIETGRTEETQYF; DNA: TGTGCCAGTAGTATAGAAACGGGCAGGACGGAAGAGACCCAGTACTTC
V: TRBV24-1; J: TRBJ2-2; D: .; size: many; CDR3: CATSDLSPSTGELFF; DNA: TGTGCCACCAGTGATCTATCCCCAAGCACCGGGGAGCTGTTTTTT
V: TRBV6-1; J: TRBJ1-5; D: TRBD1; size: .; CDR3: CASSRDRGVNQPQHF; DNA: TGTGCCAGCAGCCGGGACAGGGGCGTCAATCAGCCCCAGCATTTT
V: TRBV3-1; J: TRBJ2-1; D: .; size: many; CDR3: CASSQDLYAYNEQFF; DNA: TGTGCCAGCAGCCAAGACCTATACGCTTACAATGAGCAGTTCTTC
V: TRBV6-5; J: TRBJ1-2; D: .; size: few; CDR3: CASSYDAGRGYTF; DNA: TGTGCCAGCAGTTACGATGCAGGGAGAGGCTACACCTTC
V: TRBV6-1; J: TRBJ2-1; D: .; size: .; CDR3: CASSEERGFYNEQFF; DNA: TGTGCCAGCAGTGAAGAAAGGGGGTTTTACAATGAGCAGTTCTTC
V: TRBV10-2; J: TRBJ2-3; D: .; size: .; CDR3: CASGLASSRPDTQYF; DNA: TGCGCCAGCGGCCTAGCGAGCAGTAGGCCAGATACGCAGTATTTT
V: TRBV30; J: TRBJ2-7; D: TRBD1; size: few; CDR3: CAGWTGGAGEQYF; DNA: TGTGCCGGATGGACAGGGGGCGCGGGGGAGCAGTACTTC
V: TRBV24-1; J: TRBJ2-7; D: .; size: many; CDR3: CATSESQEQYF; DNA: TGTGCCACCAGTGAGTCACAGGAGCAGTACTTC
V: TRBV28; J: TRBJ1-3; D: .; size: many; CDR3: CASSFPSGRESGNTIYF; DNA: TGTGCCAGCAGTTTTCCCTCCGGACGGGAGTCTGGAAACACCATATATTTT
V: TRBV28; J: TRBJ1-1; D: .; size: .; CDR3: CASSPDPLSGTEAFF; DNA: TGTGCCAGCAGTCCCGACCCCCTAAGCGGGACTGAAGCTTTCTTT
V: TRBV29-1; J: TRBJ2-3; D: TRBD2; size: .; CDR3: CSVPGLAGVRTDTQYF; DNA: TGCAGCGTCCCGGGACTAGCGGGAGTACGCACAGATACGCAGTATTTT
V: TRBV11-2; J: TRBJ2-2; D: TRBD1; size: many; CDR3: CASSFLQGAGELFF; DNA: TGTGCCAGCAGCTTTTTACAGGGGGCCGGGGAGCTGTTTTTT
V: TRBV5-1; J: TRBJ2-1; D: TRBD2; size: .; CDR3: CASSPGTSGFNEQFF; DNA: TGCGCCAGCAGCCCCGGGACTAGCGGATTCAATGAGCAGTTCTTC
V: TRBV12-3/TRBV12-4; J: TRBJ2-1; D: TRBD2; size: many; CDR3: CASSPPAGGSVGGYNEQFF; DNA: TGTGCCAGCAGCCCCCCAGCGGGAGGCTCGGTTGGGGGCTACAATGAGCAGTTCTTC
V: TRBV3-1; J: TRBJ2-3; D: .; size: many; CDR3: CASSLGGDTDTQYF; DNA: TGTGCCAGCAGCTTGGGCGGGGATACAGATACGCAGTATTTT
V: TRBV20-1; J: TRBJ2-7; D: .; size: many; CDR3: CSARGPGSYEQYF; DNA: TGCAGTGCTAGAGGGCCCGGATCCTACGAGCAGTACTTC
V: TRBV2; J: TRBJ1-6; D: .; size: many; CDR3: CASKAETSYNSPLHF; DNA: TGTGCCAGCAAGGCCGAGACCTCCTATAATTCACCCCTCCACTTT
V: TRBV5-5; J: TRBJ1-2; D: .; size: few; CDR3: CASSWDYGQKYYYGYTF; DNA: TGTGCCAGCAGCTGGGACTATGGACAAAAGTACTACTATGGCTACACCTTC
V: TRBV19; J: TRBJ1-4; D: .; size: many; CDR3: CASTGPQVEKLFF; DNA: TGTGCCAGTACCGGTCCTCAAGTAGAAAAACTGTTTTTT